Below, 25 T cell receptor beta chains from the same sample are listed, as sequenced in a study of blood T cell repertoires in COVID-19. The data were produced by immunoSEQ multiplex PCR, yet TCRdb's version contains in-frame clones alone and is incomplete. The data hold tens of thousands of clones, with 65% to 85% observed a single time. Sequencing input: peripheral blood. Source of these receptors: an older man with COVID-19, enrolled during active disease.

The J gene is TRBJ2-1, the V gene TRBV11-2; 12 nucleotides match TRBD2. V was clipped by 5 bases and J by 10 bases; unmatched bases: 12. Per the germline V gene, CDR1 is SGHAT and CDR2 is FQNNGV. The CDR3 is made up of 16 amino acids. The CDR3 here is CASSPVRLAGGGEQFF. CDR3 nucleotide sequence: TGTGCCAGCAGCCCCGTAAGGCTAGCGGGAGGGGGGGAGCAGTTCTTC.

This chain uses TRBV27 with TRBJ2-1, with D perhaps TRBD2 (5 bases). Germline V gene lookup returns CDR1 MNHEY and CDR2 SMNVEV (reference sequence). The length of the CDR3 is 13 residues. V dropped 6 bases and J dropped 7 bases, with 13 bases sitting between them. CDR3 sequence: CASSPGWWNEQFF. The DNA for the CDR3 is TGTGCCAGCAGCCCGGGGTGGTGGAATGAGCAGTTCTTC.

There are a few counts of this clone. The CDR3 loop reads CSGTGGDTQYF. The CDR3 DNA reads TGCAGCGGGACAGGGGGGGATACGCAGTATTTT. The J gene is TRBJ2-3, the V gene TRBV29-1; 10 bases fit TRBD1. CDR1 is SQVTM, CDR2 ANQGSEA, per germline. The V gene end was trimmed by 7 bases and the J gene end by 6 bases; junction bases not matched to a gene: 1. CDR3 length equals 11 residues.

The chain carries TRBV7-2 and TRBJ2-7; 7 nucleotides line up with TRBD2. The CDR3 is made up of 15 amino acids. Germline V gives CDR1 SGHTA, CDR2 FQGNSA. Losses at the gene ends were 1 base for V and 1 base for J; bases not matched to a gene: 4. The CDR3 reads CASSLDGGESYEQYF. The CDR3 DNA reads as TGTGCCAGCAGCTTAGATGGGGGGGAGTCCTACGAGCAGTACTTC.

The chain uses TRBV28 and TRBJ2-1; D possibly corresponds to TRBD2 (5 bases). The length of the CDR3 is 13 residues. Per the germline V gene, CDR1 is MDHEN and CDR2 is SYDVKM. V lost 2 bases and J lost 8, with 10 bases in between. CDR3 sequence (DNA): TGTGCCAGCAGTTTACTAGCCCGAGATGAGCAGTTCTTC. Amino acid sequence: CASSLLARDEQFF.

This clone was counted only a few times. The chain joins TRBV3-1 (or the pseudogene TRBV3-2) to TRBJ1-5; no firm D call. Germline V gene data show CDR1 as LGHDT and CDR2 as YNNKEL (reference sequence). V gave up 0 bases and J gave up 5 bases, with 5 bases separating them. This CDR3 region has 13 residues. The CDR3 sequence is CASSQDQDQPQHF. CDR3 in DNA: TGTGCCAGCAGCCAAGATCAGGATCAGCCCCAGCATTTT.

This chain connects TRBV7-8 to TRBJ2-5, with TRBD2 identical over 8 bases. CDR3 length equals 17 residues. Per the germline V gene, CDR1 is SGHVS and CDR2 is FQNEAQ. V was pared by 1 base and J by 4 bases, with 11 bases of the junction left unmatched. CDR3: CASSLDGIREGRETQYF. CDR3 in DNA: TGTGCCAGCAGCTTAGACGGGATACGGGAGGGCCGAGAGACCCAGTACTTC.

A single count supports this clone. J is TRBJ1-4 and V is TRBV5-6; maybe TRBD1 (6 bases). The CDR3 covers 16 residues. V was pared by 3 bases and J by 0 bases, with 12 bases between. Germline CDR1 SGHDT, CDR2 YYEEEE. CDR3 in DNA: TGTGCCAGCAGCTGGGGGCAGGGAGCAACTAATGAAAAACTGTTTTTT. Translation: CASSWGQGATNEKLFF.

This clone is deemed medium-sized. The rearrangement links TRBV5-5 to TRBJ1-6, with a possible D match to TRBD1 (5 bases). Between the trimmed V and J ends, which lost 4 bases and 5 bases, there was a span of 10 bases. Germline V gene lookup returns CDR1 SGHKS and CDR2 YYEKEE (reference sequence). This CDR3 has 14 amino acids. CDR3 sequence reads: CASSAGRHNSPLHF. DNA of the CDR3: TGTGCCAGCAGCGCGGGACGACATAATTCACCCCTCCACTTT.

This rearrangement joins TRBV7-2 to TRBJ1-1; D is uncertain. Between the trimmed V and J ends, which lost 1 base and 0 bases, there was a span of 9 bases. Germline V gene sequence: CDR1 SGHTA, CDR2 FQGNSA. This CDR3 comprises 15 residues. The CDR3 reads CASSLVPGMNTEAFF. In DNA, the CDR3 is TGTGCCAGCAGCTTAGTCCCGGGAATGAACACTGAAGCTTTCTTT.

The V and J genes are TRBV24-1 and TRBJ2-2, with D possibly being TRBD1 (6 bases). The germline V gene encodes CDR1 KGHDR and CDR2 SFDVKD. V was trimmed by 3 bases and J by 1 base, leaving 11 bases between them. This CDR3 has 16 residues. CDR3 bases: TGTGCCACCAGTGATCCGGGACACCTGAACACCGGGGAGCTGTTTTTT. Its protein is CATSDPGHLNTGELFF.

The CDR3 protein is CASSFEGIQETQYF. The CDR3 nucleotides read TGTGCCAGCAGCTTTGAAGGAATACAGGAGACCCAGTACTTC. The genes are TRBV5-6 and TRBJ2-5, with unresolved D. This CDR3 has 14 amino acids. V was pared by 2 bases and J by 5 bases, with 13 bases between. CDR1 is SGHDT, CDR2 YYEEEE, per germline.

The CDR3 region has the DNA TGTGCCAGCAGCCCAAGGACTAGCGGGTACTACAATGAGCAGTTCTTC. It encodes CASSPRTSGYYNEQFF. This chain uses TRBV7-6 with TRBJ2-1, with 11 bases lining up with TRBD2. Trimming at V came to 5 bases and at J to 3 bases, leaving 6 bases not matched to a gene. The CDR3 sequence is 16 residues long. Germline V gives CDR1 SGHVS, CDR2 FNYEAQ.

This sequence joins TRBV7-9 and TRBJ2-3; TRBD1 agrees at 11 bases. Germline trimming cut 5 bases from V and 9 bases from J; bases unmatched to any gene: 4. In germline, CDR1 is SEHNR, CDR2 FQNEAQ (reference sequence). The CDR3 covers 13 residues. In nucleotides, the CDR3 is TGTGCCAGCAGCGGGACAGGGGGGACCACGCAGTATTTT. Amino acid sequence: CASSGTGGTTQYF.

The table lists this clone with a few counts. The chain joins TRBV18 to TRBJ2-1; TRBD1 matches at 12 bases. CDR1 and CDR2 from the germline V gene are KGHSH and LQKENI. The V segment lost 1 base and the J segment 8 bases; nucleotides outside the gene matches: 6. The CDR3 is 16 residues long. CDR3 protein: CASSPLPGQGAYEQFF. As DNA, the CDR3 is TGTGCCAGCTCACCACTTCCGGGACAGGGGGCTTATGAGCAGTTCTTC.

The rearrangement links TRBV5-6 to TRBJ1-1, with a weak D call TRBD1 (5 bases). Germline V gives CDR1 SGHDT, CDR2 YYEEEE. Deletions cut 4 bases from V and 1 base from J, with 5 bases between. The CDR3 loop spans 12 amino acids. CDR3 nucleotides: TGTGCCAGCAGCAGGGGGAACACTGAAGCTTTCTTT. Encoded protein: CASSRGNTEAFF.

The CDR3 is CASSLQGGQPQHF. In nucleotides, the CDR3 is TGTGCCAGCAGCTTACAGGGTGGGCAGCCCCAGCATTTT. This chain links TRBV7-9 with TRBJ1-5; possible D gene TRBD1, 5 bases. V dropped 2 bases and J dropped 7 bases, with 9 bases sitting between them. Germline loops: CDR1 SEHNR, CDR2 FQNEAQ (reference sequence). This CDR3 comprises 13 residues.

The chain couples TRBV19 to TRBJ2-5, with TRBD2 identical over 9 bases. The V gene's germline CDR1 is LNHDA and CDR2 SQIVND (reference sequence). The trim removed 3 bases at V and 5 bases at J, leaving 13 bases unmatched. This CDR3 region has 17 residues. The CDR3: CASSIRDSSGSWETQYF. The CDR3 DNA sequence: TGTGCCAGTAGTATCCGGGACAGTAGCGGGAGCTGGGAGACCCAGTACTTC.

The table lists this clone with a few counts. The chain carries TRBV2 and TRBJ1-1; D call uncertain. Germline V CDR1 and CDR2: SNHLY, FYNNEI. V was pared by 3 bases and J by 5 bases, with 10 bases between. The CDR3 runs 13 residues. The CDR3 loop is CASSDEGTTEAFF. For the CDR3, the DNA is TGTGCCAGCAGTGACGAGGGAACTACTGAAGCTTTCTTT.

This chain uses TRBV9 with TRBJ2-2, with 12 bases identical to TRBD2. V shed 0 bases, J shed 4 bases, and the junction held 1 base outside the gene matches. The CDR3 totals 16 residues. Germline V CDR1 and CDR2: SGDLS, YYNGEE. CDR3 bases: TGTGCCAGCAGCGTAGTACTAGCGGGGGGCACCGGGGAGCTGTTTTTT. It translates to CASSVVLAGGTGELFF.

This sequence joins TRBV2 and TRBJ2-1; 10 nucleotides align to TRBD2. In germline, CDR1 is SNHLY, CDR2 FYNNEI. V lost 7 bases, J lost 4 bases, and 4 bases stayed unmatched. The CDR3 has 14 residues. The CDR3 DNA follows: TGTGCCAGCACAGGTAGCGGGAGGTACAATGAGCAGTTCTTC. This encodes CASTGSGRYNEQFF.

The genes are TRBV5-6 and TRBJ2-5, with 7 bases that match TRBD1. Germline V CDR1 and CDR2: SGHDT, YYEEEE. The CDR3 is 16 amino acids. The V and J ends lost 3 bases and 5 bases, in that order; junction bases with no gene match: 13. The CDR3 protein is CASSYLDFAGGETQYF. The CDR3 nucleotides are TGTGCCAGCAGCTACCTCGACTTCGCAGGGGGTGAGACCCAGTACTTC.

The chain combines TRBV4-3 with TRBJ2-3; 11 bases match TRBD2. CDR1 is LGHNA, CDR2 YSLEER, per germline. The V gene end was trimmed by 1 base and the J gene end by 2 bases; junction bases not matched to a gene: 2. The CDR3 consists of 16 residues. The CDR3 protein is CASSQGLAGNTDTQYF. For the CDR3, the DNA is TGCGCCAGCAGCCAAGGACTAGCGGGAAACACAGATACGCAGTATTTT.

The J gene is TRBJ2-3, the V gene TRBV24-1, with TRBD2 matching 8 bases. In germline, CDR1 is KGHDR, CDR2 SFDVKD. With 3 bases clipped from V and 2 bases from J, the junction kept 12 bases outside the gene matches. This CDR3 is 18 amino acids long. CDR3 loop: CATSDAGEHSGDTDTQYF. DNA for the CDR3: TGTGCCACCAGTGATGCTGGCGAGCATAGCGGGGACACAGATACGCAGTATTTT.

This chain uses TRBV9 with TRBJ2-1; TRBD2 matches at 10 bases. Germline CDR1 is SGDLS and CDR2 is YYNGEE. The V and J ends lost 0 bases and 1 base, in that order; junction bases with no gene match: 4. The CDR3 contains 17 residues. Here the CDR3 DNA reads TGTGCCAGCAGCGTAGCTGAAGCGGGAGGGTCCTACAATGAGCAGTTCTTC. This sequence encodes CASSVAEAGGSYNEQFF.